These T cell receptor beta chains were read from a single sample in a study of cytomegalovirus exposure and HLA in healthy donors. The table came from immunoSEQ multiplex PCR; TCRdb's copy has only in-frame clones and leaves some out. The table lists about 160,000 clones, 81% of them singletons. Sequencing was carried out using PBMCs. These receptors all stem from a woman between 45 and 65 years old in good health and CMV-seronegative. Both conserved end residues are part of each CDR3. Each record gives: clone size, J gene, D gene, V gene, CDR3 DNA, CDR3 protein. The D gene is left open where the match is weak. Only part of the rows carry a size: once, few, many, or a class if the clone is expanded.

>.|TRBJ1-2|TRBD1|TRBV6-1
TGTGCCAGCAGTGGTTTACAGGACAGGGGTTCTTATGGCTACACCTTC
CASSGLQDRGSYGYTF
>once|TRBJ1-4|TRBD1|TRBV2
TGTGCCAGCAGTTACTCGACAGGGATCCTAACTAATGAAAAACTGTTTTTT
CASSYSTGILTNEKLFF
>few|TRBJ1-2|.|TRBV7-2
TGTGCCAGCAGCTTGGACCGGGACTGGGGGATCTATGGCTACACCTTC
CASSLDRDWGIYGYTF
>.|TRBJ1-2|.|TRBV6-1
TGTGCCAGCAGTGAACAGGGTTATGGCTACACCTTC
CASSEQGYGYTF
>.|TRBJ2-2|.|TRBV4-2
TGTGCCAGCAGCCACTTCAACACCGGGGAGCTGTTTTTT
CASSHFNTGELFF
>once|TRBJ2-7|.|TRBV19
TGTGCCAGTAGTATGGTTACTTCCTACGAGCAGTACTTC
CASSMVTSYEQYF
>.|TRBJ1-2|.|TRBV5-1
TGCGCCAGCACCGCGGCGACAGGACAATATGGCTACACCTTC
CASTAATGQYGYTF
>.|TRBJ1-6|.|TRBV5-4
TGTGCCAGCAGCTTTATGGGAGTTGATTCACCCCTCCACTTT
CASSFMGVDSPLHF
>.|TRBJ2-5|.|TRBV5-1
TGCGCCAGCAGCCGAGGGCCGGGAGCAGAGACCCAGTACTTC
CASSRGPGAETQYF
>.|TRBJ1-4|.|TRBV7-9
TGTGCCAGCAGCTTAGGCAGGGATAATGAAAAACTGTTTTTT
CASSLGRDNEKLFF
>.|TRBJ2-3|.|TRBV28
TGTGCCAGCAGTCTACCCCCCCTACCGCAGTATTTT
CASSLPPLPQYF
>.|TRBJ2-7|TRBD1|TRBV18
TGTGCCAGCTCACGTACGACGGGACAGACCTACGAGCAGTACTTC
CASSRTTGQTYEQYF
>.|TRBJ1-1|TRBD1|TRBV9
TGTGCCAGCAGCGTAGACGGGACAGTGAACACTGAAGCTTTCTTT
CASSVDGTVNTEAFF